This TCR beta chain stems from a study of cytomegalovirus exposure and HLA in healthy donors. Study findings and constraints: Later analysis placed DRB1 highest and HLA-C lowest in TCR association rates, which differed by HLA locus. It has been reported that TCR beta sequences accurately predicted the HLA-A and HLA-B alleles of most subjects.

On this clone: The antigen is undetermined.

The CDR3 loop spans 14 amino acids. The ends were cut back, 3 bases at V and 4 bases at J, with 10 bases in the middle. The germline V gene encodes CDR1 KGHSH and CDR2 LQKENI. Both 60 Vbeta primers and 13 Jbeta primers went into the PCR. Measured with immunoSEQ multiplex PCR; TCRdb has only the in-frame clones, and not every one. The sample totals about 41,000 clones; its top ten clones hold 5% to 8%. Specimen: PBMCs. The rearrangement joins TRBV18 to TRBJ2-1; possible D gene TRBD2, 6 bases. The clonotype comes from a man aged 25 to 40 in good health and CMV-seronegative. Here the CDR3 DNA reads TGTGCCAGCTCACCCCGTAGCGGATACAATGAGCAGTTCTTC. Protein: CASSPRSGYNEQFF.